This T cell receptor beta chain comes out of a study of vaccination effects on CD4 cells after COVID-19. The wider study: Either the BNT162b2 or mRNA-1273 vaccine was given to participants in two doses.

The assay was immunoSEQ multiplex PCR, and TCRdb's table has in-frame clones only and misses some. The sample consists of tens of thousands of clones, around 75% of them appearing once. Antigen-specific CD4+ T cells expanded by the ViraFEST assay with viral peptide pools were then sequenced. Following 10 days of culture, CD4+ T cells were isolated. No vaccinee had earlier SARS-CoV-2 infection, and nucleocapsid antibodies were negative. IL-2 at 9.5 to 10 IU/ml and peptides at approximately 9.5 ug/ml were added to cultured PBMC, approximately 2 million per well. On this clone itself: The antigen is undetermined.

Study-wide results and caveats: Marked contraction was observed in infection-induced and vaccine-induced clones late after vaccination. From healthy vaccinees, only 1 of 255 vaccine-induced clones also reacted to common cold coronaviruses.

This clonotype originated in a human donor who received a COVID-19 vaccine. Material: CD4+ T cells from PBMCs cultured with SARS-CoV-2 spike peptides, obtained before COVID-19 vaccination.

The CDR3 DNA reads TGTGCCAGCAGCGTAGGAAACAGGGGTTACGGAAACACCATATATTTT. Translation gives CASSVGNRGYGNTIYF. V usage is TRBV9 and J usage is TRBJ1-3, with 7 bases fitting TRBD1. The J segment lost 4 bases and the V segment lost 0 bases, leaving 7 bases of the junction unmatched. Germline V gene data show CDR1 as SGDLS and CDR2 as YYNGEE. The CDR3 has 16 residues. Supplemented by reference TRBV9 and TRBJ1-3, the full variable domain reads DSGVTQTPKHLITATGQRVTLRCSPRSGDLSVYWYQQSLDQGLQFLIQYYNGEERAKGNILERFSAQQFPDLHSELNLSSLELGDSALYFCASSVGNRGYGNTIYFGEGSWLTVV.